The subject of this entry is one T cell receptor beta chain. What this receptor recognizes is not known. No much larger clone exists at a distance of one base, and base qualities are not known. CDR1 SQVTM and CDR2 ANQGSEA were looked up in the germline V gene. Inclusive of the bounding cysteine and phenylalanine, the CDR3 is 14 residues long. The kept DNA is CDR3 alone, 42 bases in frame from the first base. Between the V and J ends, shortened by 3 bases and 4 bases respectively, the junction contains 15 bases. The donors were limited-stage small-cell lung cancer patients who had surgical resection in Hangzhou, China, between the late 2000s and the early 2020s. Every donor went straight to surgery with no preoperative chemotherapy or radiotherapy, and no donor was given immunotherapy either before or after surgery. Each of the roughly 19 patients in the sequenced cohort was a smoker or a heavy second-hand smoker. Adjacent normal lung was collected at least 2 cm from the tumor margin and was confirmed morphologically free of malignant cells by two pathologists. To characterize heterogeneity of the T cell repertoire, the study applied multi-region TCR-beta sequencing to resected limited-stage small-cell lung cancers and to tumor-adjacent lung tissue. The AllPrep DNA/RNA FFPE Kit (Qiagen) was used to extract genomic DNA from FFPE tissue.

The data originate from a study of T cells and copy number aberrations in small-cell lung cancer (dated by TCRdb to about 2021). The study in broad terms: Whole-exome sequencing of the same tumor regions was paired with TCR repertoire sequencing so that T cell metrics could be related to mutations and copy number aberrations. Tumor TCR data were available for approximately 16 patients, and 12 to 15 patients had TCR data from both tumor and normal tissue.

TCR-beta CDR3 regions were amplified from genomic DNA with the immunoSEQ hsTCRB Kit using multiplexed V- and J-gene primers. Unique DNA barcodes were added in a second PCR, and the samples were pooled together with one negative control and one positive control. Pooled TCR-beta libraries were sequenced on an Illumina MiSeq with a 150-cycle paired-end protocol. Processing in the source paper ran as follows. Adaptive Biotechnologies processed the raw sequencing data into a report containing normalized, annotated TCR-beta repertoires. T-cell density was computed as TCR-beta templates normalized to usable DNA, which was estimated by amplifying housekeeping genes. Richness was the count of unique rearrangements, and clonality was defined as 1 minus Pielou's evenness. Here the immuneACCESS table is served through TCRdb, limited to in-frame sequences with V and J called. Missing clones are a known gap in these copies; in checked studies unresolved V genes cover under half, and the rest lacks a known reason. The D gene and trimming were derived from the DNA, and the V and J assignments and clone size from that table. The sample data list fewer than 9,500 clones, and roughly four fifths of these were observed just once. The ten most abundant clones make up over 4.5% of the sample.

Results the study describes overall, beyond this receptor: Because surgical resection is uncommon in small-cell lung cancer, the study was limited by a small sample size, and the findings need validation. All specimens were formalin-fixed paraffin-embedded tissue, which is known to introduce sequencing artifacts. Tumors had lower T-cell density, richness and clonality than adjacent lung tissue, but the difference in density was not significant.

The source material was normal tissue next to the tumor. The chain couples TRBV29-1 to TRBJ1-1, with TRBD1 as a weak D call on 6 bases. The sequence came from a woman aged 45-60 years with small cell lung cancer. The CDR3 corresponds to CSVEDNRAGTEAFF. In nucleotides, the sequence is TGCAGCGTTGAGGATAACAGGGCGGGCACTGAAGCTTTCTTT.